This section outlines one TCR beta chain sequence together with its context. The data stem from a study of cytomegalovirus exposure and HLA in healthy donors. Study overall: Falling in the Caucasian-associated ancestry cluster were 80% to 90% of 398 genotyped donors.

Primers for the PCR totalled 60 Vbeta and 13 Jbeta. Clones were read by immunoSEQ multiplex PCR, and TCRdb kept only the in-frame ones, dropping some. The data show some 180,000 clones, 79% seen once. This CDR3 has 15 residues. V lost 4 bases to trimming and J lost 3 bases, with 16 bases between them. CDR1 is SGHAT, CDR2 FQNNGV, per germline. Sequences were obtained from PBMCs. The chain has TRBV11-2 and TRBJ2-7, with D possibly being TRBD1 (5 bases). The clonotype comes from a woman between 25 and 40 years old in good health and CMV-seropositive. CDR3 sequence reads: CASSSPSAGYYEQYF. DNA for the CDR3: TGTGCCAGCAGCTCTCCTTCCGCAGGGTACTACGAGCAGTACTTC.